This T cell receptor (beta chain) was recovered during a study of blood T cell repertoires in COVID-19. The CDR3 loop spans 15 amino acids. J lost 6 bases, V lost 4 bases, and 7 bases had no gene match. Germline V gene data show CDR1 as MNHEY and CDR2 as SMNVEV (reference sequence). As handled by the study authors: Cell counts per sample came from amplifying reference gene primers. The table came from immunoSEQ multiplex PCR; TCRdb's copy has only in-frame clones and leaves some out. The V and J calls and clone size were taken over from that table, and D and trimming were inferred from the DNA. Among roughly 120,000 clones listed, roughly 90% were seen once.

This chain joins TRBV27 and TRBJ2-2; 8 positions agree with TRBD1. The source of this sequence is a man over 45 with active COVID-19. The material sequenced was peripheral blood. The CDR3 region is CASSSQGGIAGELFF. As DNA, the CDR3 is TGTGCCAGCAGTTCACAGGGGGGCATCGCCGGGGAGCTGTTTTTT.